This TCR beta chain was recorded in a study of response to subunit inactivated influenza vaccine. The CDR3 is 15 amino acids. V was shortened by 5 bases and J by 7 bases, with 16 bases between the two germline ends. CDR1 SGHRS and CDR2 YFSETQ come from the germline V gene. The table lists this clonotype with a few counts. TCRdb re-called the RT-PCR reads through MiXCR, storing one row per CDR3 protein. The table lists 500,000 to 600,000 distinct CDR3 sequences, around 8% of them singletons. The sequencing used PBMCs from blood, collected 23 months after vaccination. The chain uses TRBV5-1 and TRBJ1-6, with D tentatively TRBD1 (6 bases). The TCR was taken from a man between 50 and 69 years old who received an inactivated influenza vaccine. The CDR3: CASRSTGTHNSPLHF. CDR3 nucleotide sequence: TGCGCCAGCAGGTCAACCGGGACACACAATTCACCCCTCCACTTT.